The 15 T cell receptor beta chains below come from one sample, sequenced in a study of T-cell memory formation after mild COVID-19 (dated by TCRdb to the early 2020s). Receptor libraries were prepared by 5' RACE. TCRdb lists the instrument as Illumina NovaSeq 6000. The public reads were quality trimmed at Q25 with fastp and then assembled into clones with MiXCR by TCRdb, keeping productive beta chains. Identical CDR3 protein sequences are pooled into one entry, listed with their most common genes and DNA. Across this sample there are more than 300,000 distinct CDR3 sequences, with roughly 13% seen only once. The top ten hold 22% of the sample. The sequenced sample was PBMCs or a T cell subset sorted from them (not recorded which). The receptors were gathered from a man between 18 and 29 years old who had mild COVID-19 (a few samples of this study predate the infection). The sample titles of this study are shuffled in the database, so cell type and time point are left out; the donor was told from shared clones.

The table lists this clonotype with many counts. The genes are TRBV29-1 and TRBJ2-5, with a tentative D call TRBD1 (5 bases). V shed 7 bases and J shed 3 bases, with 9 bases lying between them. This CDR3 region has 11 residues. Germline V lookup: CDR1 SQVTM, CDR2 ANQGSEA. The CDR3 region is CSGGFEETQYF. CDR3 DNA sequence: TGCAGCGGGGGCTTTGAAGAGACCCAGTACTTC.

With regard to this clonotype: Compared with germline, one end of the junction differs, possibly owing to a read error. The chain is built from TRBV4-3 and TRBJ2-2; D is perhaps TRBD2 (6 bases). The CDR3 length is 14 residues. The germline gives CDR1 LGHNA, CDR2 YSLEER. This CDR3 is CASSQADGGGELFF. CDR3 nucleotide sequence: TGCGCCAGCAGTCAAGCCGACGGGGGCGGGGAGCTGTTTTTT.

At least ten counts were recorded for this clonotype. DNA of the CDR3: TGTGCCAGCAGCTTGGCCGGGACAGGCCCTAACGAGCAGTACTTC. Protein: CASSLAGTGPNEQYF. V gene TRBV7-6 combines with J gene TRBJ2-7, with TRBD1 identical over 8 bases. The ends lost 3 bases at V and 5 bases at J; junction bases unmatched: 9. The CDR3 extends over 15 amino acids. Germline V CDR1 and CDR2: SGHVS, FNYEAQ.

V usage is TRBV27 and J usage is TRBJ2-7; TRBD2 is a possible D gene (6 bases). Per germline, CDR1 MNHEY and CDR2 SMNVEV (reference sequence). Trimming shortened V by 7 bases and J by 4 bases, and 14 bases separated the two germline ends. The CDR3 consists of 13 residues. CDR3 DNA: TGTGCCAGCAACCCTGCGGGGCCGTACGAGCAGTACTTC. Protein sequence: CASNPAGPYEQYF.

The sample holds a few counts of this clonotype. This chain connects TRBV5-1 to TRBJ2-3, with 9 bases aligning to TRBD1. Germline assignment: CDR1 SGHRS and CDR2 YFSETQ. The trim removed 0 bases at V and 2 bases at J, leaving 4 bases unmatched. The CDR3 runs 16 residues. The CDR3 DNA reads TGCGCCAGCAGCTTGGGACAGGGGGTATTCACAGATACGCAGTATTTT. This gives the protein CASSLGQGVFTDTQYF.

In the case of this clonotype: One junction end disagrees with the germline gene, perhaps due to a read error. CDR3 in amino acids: CATIDLRGARTGELFF. The CDR3, as DNA: TGTGCCACCATTGATTTACGGGGGGCGCGGACCGGGGAGCTGTTTTTT. The chain is built from TRBV24-1 and TRBJ2-2; tentative D call: TRBD2 (7 bases). CDR3 size: 16 residues. CDR1 is KGHDR, CDR2 SFDVKD, per germline.

The CDR3 reads CASSLVLAGGRSYNEQFF. In DNA form, the CDR3 reads TGCGCCAGCAGCTTGGTACTAGCGGGGGGGCGATCCTACAATGAGCAGTTCTTC. The chain uses TRBV5-1 and TRBJ2-1, with TRBD2 matching 13 bases. CDR3 size: 18 residues. Germline values: CDR1 SGHRS, CDR2 YFSETQ. J gave up 1 base and V 0 bases, and 4 bases lay outside the gene matches.

This chain connects TRBV10-3 to TRBJ2-2; TRBD2 matches 11 bases. There are 17 residues in the CDR3. V was clipped by 4 bases and J by 2 bases; unmatched bases: 6. Germline CDR1 and CDR2: ENHRY and SYGVKD. CDR3 sequence (DNA): TGTGCCATCAGTGCTGAGACTAGCGGGGTAAACACCGGGGAGCTGTTTTTT. The encoded protein is CAISAETSGVNTGELFF.

This clonotype was observed many times. The rearrangement links TRBV3-1 to TRBJ2-1; possibly TRBD2 for D (5 bases). Germline V gene data show CDR1 as LGHDT and CDR2 as YNNKEL (reference sequence). CDR3 size: 16 residues. Deletions cut 3 bases from V and 0 bases from J, with 12 bases between. CDR3 loop: CASSHRTANSYNEQFF. CDR3 coding DNA: TGTGCCAGCAGCCACCGGACTGCGAACTCCTACAATGAGCAGTTCTTC.

There are a few counts of this clonotype. The chain has TRBV4-3 and TRBJ2-5, with unresolved D. CDR1 LGHNA and CDR2 YSLEER come from the germline V gene. Trimming removed 0 bases from V and 5 bases from J, with 16 bases in between. The CDR3 runs to 16 residues. The chain's CDR3 is CASSQDSGLVGETQYF. Written as DNA, the CDR3 is TGCGCCAGCAGCCAAGATAGTGGCCTAGTCGGCGAGACCCAGTACTTC.

This clonotype was seen only a few times. This chain links TRBV6-6 with TRBJ1-2; D uncertain. The CDR3 is 15 residues long. V lost 8 bases and J lost 0, with 16 bases in between. Germline V gene sequence: CDR1 MNHNY, CDR2 SVGAGI (reference sequence). This chain's CDR3 is CASVFPGRANYGYTF. The CDR3, as DNA: TGTGCCAGCGTCTTCCCCGGCCGAGCTAACTATGGCTACACCTTC.

This chain joins TRBV25-1 and TRBJ2-7, with 10 bases lining up with TRBD1. The V segment lost 8 bases and the J segment 3 bases; nucleotides outside the gene matches: 4. Germline CDR1 and CDR2: MGHDK and SYGVNS. This CDR3 is 13 amino acids long. The CDR3 region has the DNA TGTGCCAGCCGGGACAGGGGATTCTACGAGCAGTACTTC. It translates to CASRDRGFYEQYF.

This clonotype has a handful of counts. V and J are TRBV4-3 and TRBJ2-5; no clear D gene. The CDR3 runs to 14 residues. Germline values: CDR1 LGHNA, CDR2 YSLEER. V shed 0 bases and J shed 5 bases, with 10 bases lying between them. CDR3 coding DNA: TGCGCCAGCAGCCAAGAGACCCGCCGGGAGACCCAGTACTTC. Protein product: CASSQETRRETQYF.

This clonotype has ten or more counts. The J gene is TRBJ2-6, the V gene TRBV7-2; TRBD1 aligns across 9 bases. V trimming: 4 bases; J trimming: 0 bases; junction bases outside the gene matches: 4. Germline CDR1 and CDR2: SGHTA and FQGNSA. The CDR3 runs to 17 residues. CDR3 residues: CASSWGQGLSGANVLTF. CDR3 nucleotides: TGTGCCAGCAGCTGGGGACAGGGACTCTCTGGGGCCAACGTCCTGACTTTC.

The rearrangement uses TRBV6-5 and TRBJ1-2; the D is unclear. Between the trimmed V and J ends, which lost 7 bases and 5 bases, there was a span of 23 bases. The V gene's germline CDR1 is MNHEY and CDR2 SVGAGI. This CDR3 spans 16 amino acids. The CDR3, as DNA: TGTGCCAGCACCTCATATCGACGCGGTCCGGGGTATGGCTACACCTTC. Its translation: CASTSYRRGPGYGYTF.